The rows below give T cell receptor beta chains drawn from one sample of a study of blood T cell repertoires in COVID-19. Sequenced by immunoSEQ multiplex PCR; TCRdb stores in-frame clones only, minus some. The table has approximately 170,000 clones, around four fifths seen once. The sample was PBMCs or T cells enriched from blood (not recorded which). Every receptor here comes from a woman between 50 and 59 years old who had recovered from COVID-19. Both conserved end residues are part of each CDR3. A D gene is named only where the DNA matches it firmly. Not all rows give a size; the values are once, few, many and, for expanded clones, a class.

TRBV6-5	TRBD1	NA	TRBJ1-6	CASKIGQGFNSPLHF	TGTGCCAGCAAGATAGGACAGGGCTTTAATTCACCCCTCCACTTT
TRBV7-9	NA	NA	TRBJ2-7	CASSLEGVSYEQYF	TGTGCCAGCAGCTTAGAGGGGGTGTCCTACGAGCAGTACTTC
TRBV3-1/TRBV3-2	NA	NA	TRBJ2-7	CASSYGDSGQYF	TGTGCCAGCAGCTATGGGGACTCGGGGCAGTACTTC
TRBV19	NA	NA	TRBJ1-2	CASINWSGGSNYGYTF	TGTGCCAGTATAAATTGGAGTGGGGGCTCTAACTATGGCTACACCTTC
TRBV7-9	TRBD2	NA	TRBJ2-1	CASSLWEGLYEQFF	TGTGCCAGCAGCTTGTGGGAGGGCCTCTATGAGCAGTTCTTC
TRBV27	NA	NA	TRBJ2-7	CASSLLRGHYEQYF	TGTGCCAGCAGTTTACTGCGGGGCCACTACGAGCAGTACTTC
TRBV6-5	NA	few	TRBJ2-1	CASSYSTGGLYNEQFF	TGTGCCAGCAGTTACTCGACCGGCGGACTCTACAATGAGCAGTTCTTC
TRBV19	NA	NA	TRBJ1-1	CASSLEGGGTEAFF	TGTGCCAGTAGTCTGGAGGGGGGGGGAACTGAAGCTTTCTTT
TRBV21-1	NA	NA	TRBJ2-7	CASSSQPTTSGSYEQYF	TGTGCCAGCAGCAGTCAACCAACCACTAGCGGGAGTTACGAGCAGTACTTC
TRBV6-5	TRBD2	NA	TRBJ2-7	CASSFGRGGTYEQYF	TGTGCCAGCAGTTTCGGGCGGGGGGGGACATACGAGCAGTACTTC
TRBV7-9	TRBD1	NA	TRBJ1-2	CASSSTYGQGSYGYTF	TGTGCCAGCAGCTCGACGTATGGACAGGGCAGCTATGGCTACACCTTC
TRBV4-3	TRBD2	once	TRBJ2-7	CASSQDRGGLFSDEQYF	TGCGCCAGCAGCCAAGATCGGGGGGGTCTGTTCTCGGACGAGCAGTACTTC
TRBV2	NA	NA	TRBJ1-6	CASSLSRGSPLHF	TGTGCCAGCAGTCTATCAAGGGGCTCACCCCTCCACTTT
TRBV2	NA	NA	TRBJ2-5	CASSNGDSPIQETQYF	TGTGCCAGCAGTAATGGTGACAGTCCTATCCAAGAGACCCAGTACTTC
TRBV5-1	TRBD1	NA	TRBJ1-4	CASSLQGVSREKLFF	TGCGCCAGCAGCTTACAGGGGGTCAGTCGTGAAAAACTGTTTTTT
TRBV28	NA	NA	TRBJ1-1	CASSQTGKQGEAFF	TGTGCCAGCAGTCAAACAGGGAAACAGGGTGAAGCTTTCTTT
TRBV9	TRBD2	NA	TRBJ2-2	CASSVEPLAGGPQSGELFF	TGTGCCAGCAGCGTAGAACCACTAGCGGGGGGGCCGCAGTCCGGGGAGCTGTTTTTT
TRBV7-9	TRBD1	NA	TRBJ1-1	CASSLEGAGTEAFF	TGTGCCAGCAGCTTAGAGGGGGCAGGGACTGAAGCTTTCTTT
TRBV7-9	NA	NA	TRBJ1-1	CASSRSGGTEAFF	TGTGCCAGCAGCCGGTCGGGTGGCACTGAAGCTTTCTTT
TRBV18	NA	NA	TRBJ2-6	CASSSGVPGANVLTF	TGTGCCAGCTCGTCAGGGGTTCCTGGGGCCAACGTCCTGACTTTC
TRBV5-1	NA	once	TRBJ1-6	CASSPERGSPLHF	TGCGCCAGCAGCCCGGAGAGAGGTTCACCCCTCCACTTT
TRBV4-2	TRBD2	NA	TRBJ2-5	CASSQDDRLAGVETQYF	TGTGCCAGCAGCCAAGATGACCGACTAGCGGGAGTTGAGACCCAGTACTTC
TRBV18	TRBD1	NA	TRBJ2-2	CASSPRTGVTGELFF	TGTGCCAGCTCACCAAGGACAGGGGTGACCGGGGAGCTGTTTTTT
TRBV15	NA	NA	TRBJ1-2	CATSRDLGAGYTF	TGTGCCACCAGCAGAGATCTTGGGGCTGGCTACACCTTC
TRBV3-1/TRBV3-2	NA	few	TRBJ1-3	CASSRRGGGGNTIYF	TGTGCCAGCAGCCGTCGGGGTGGCGGTGGAAACACCATATATTTT
TRBV9	TRBD2	NA	TRBJ2-1	CASSFSAGTSGNNEQFF	TGTGCCAGCAGCTTCTCAGCCGGGACTAGCGGTAACAATGAGCAGTTCTTC
TRBV12-3/TRBV12-4	NA	NA	TRBJ2-1	CASSLFQNNEQFF	TGTGCCAGCAGTTTGTTCCAGAACAATGAGCAGTTCTTC
TRBV6-2/TRBV6-3	NA	NA	TRBJ1-5	CASSYTGLSNQPQHF	TGTGCCAGCAGTTACACAGGGTTAAGCAATCAGCCCCAGCATTTT
TRBV4-3	NA	NA	TRBJ2-7	CASSQDNRGVYEQYF	TGCGCCAGCAGCCAAGATAATCGGGGAGTCTACGAGCAGTACTTC
TRBV7-9	NA	once	TRBJ2-1	CASSLTIPKQFF	TGTGCCAGCAGCTTAACTATTCCCAAGCAGTTCTTC
TRBV6-5	NA	NA	TRBJ2-7	CASTPTGVAEQYF	TGTGCCAGCACCCCTACCGGGGTCGCGGAGCAGTACTTC
TRBV28	TRBD1	NA	TRBJ1-1	CASERQGSNTEAFF	TGTGCCAGCGAGAGACAGGGCTCGAACACTGAAGCTTTCTTT
TRBV2	NA	NA	TRBJ1-3	CASSLQGSSGNTIYF	TGTGCCAGCAGCTTACAGGGAAGCTCTGGAAACACCATATATTTT
TRBV7-6	TRBD2	NA	TRBJ2-5	CASSLWTSGVGETQYF	TGTGCCAGCAGCTTGTGGACTAGCGGGGTTGGGGAGACCCAGTACTTC
TRBV7-8	TRBD1	NA	TRBJ1-3	CASSWAATGSYSGNTIYF	TGTGCCAGCAGCTGGGCCGCGACAGGGAGTTACTCTGGAAACACCATATATTTT
TRBV21-1	NA	NA	TRBJ2-3	CASSKGERGEDTQYF	TGTGCCAGCAGCAAAGGGGAGCGGGGGGAAGATACGCAGTATTTT
TRBV28	NA	NA	TRBJ1-6	CASTKRGNNSPLHF	TGTGCCAGCACCAAAAGGGGGAATAATTCACCCCTCCACTTT
TRBV10-3	NA	many	TRBJ2-1	CAISEERGYYNEQFF	TGTGCCATCAGTGAGGAGAGAGGCTACTACAATGAGCAGTTCTTC
TRBV7-9	TRBD1	NA	TRBJ2-7	CASSPTGNAPKYF	TGTGCCAGCAGCCCGACAGGGAACGCCCCGAAGTACTTC
TRBV5-4	NA	NA	TRBJ1-1	CASSSDPVGNTEAFF	TGTGCCAGCAGCTCCGATCCGGTCGGGAACACTGAAGCTTTCTTT
TRBV7-6	TRBD2	NA	TRBJ2-2	CASSLGLAGTGELFF	TGTGCCAGCAGCTTAGGACTAGCGGGAACCGGGGAGCTGTTTTTT
TRBV11-2	TRBD1	NA	TRBJ2-1	CASDRRGQGLNEQFF	TGTGCCAGCGATCGTCGGGGACAGGGTTTAAATGAGCAGTTCTTC
TRBV18	NA	NA	TRBJ2-5	CASSPDRQETQYF	TGTGCCAGCTCACCAGACAGGCAAGAGACCCAGTACTTC
TRBV5-1	NA	NA	TRBJ2-1	CASSLVSGANSYNEQFF	TGCGCCAGCAGCCTAGTTAGCGGAGCAAACTCCTACAATGAGCAGTTCTTC
TRBV28	NA	NA	TRBJ1-5	CASSLGGSNQPQHF	TGTGCCAGCAGTTTGGGGGGGAGCAATCAGCCCCAGCATTTT
TRBV11-2	NA	NA	TRBJ2-5	CASSLQRSQYF	TGTGCCAGCAGCTTGCAGAGGTCCCAGTACTTC
TRBV23-1	NA	NA	TRBJ1-5	CASLQNRANKPQHF	TGCGCCAGCCTACAGAACAGGGCTAATAAGCCCCAGCATTTT
TRBV24-1	NA	NA	TRBJ2-5	CATSDTGGAYETQYF	TGTGCCACCAGTGATACGGGGGGCGCGTATGAGACCCAGTACTTC